This T cell receptor beta chain derives from a study of blood T cell repertoires in COVID-19. Original handling: Amplification of reference gene primers was used by the study to estimate nucleated cell counts. Using immunoSEQ multiplex PCR, the repertoire was profiled, and TCRdb retains in-frame clones only, with some absent. V and J calls and clone size are copied from that table; D and trimming were computed from the DNA. The sample lists over 200,000 clones, roughly nine tenths seen once, with about 2% in the top ten. Input material: peripheral blood. This sequence was found in a man in his forties with active or convalescent COVID-19.

The CDR3 loop reads CASSILRTGGTEAFF. CDR3 DNA: TGTGCCAGCAGTATATTAAGGACAGGGGGTACTGAAGCTTTCTTT. The rearrangement uses TRBV27 and TRBJ1-1; 10 bases are shared with TRBD1. The germline V gene encodes CDR1 MNHEY and CDR2 SMNVEV (reference sequence). Trimming removed 5 bases from V and 5 bases from J; junction bases left unmatched: 8. CDR3 length equals 15 residues.